Each of the 25 T cell receptor beta chains below was sequenced from the same sample in a study of T cell responses to AZD1222 COVID-19 vaccine. Method: immunoSEQ multiplex PCR; TCRdb's copy keeps in-frame clones and lacks some. The data hold 95,000 to 150,000 clones, with 70% to 85% observed a single time. The sample in question was peripheral blood, obtained on day 0 of AZD1222 vaccination. The receptors derive from an adult in good health.

V is TRBV6-1 and J is TRBJ1-2, with TRBD1 matching over 7 bases. This CDR3 has 13 amino acids. Losses at the gene ends were 6 bases for V and 5 bases for J; bases not matched to a gene: 6. CDR1 MNHNS and CDR2 SASEGT come from the germline V gene. CDR3 sequence: CASRATGEYGYTF. The DNA for the CDR3 is TGTGCCAGCAGGGCAACAGGGGAGTATGGCTACACCTTC.

V usage is TRBV15 and J usage is TRBJ2-5; D unresolved. Germline CDR1 LNHNV, CDR2 YYDKDF (reference sequence). Trimming left V 5 bases short and J 4 bases short, with 14 bases between. The CDR3 length is 14 residues. The DNA of the CDR3 is TGTGCCACCAGCGGCGGCGCCGGCCGAGAGACCCAGTACTTC. Its translation is CATSGGAGRETQYF.

This clone was counted only a few times. V is TRBV19 and J is TRBJ2-1; D is undetermined. V shed 2 bases and J shed 2 bases, with 7 bases lying between them. Looked up from germline, CDR1 is LNHDA and CDR2 is SQIVND (reference sequence). This CDR3 is built from 14 residues. DNA of the CDR3: TGTGCCAGTAGTATACAGGAAGCCTACAATGAGCAGTTCTTC. Translating gives CASSIQEAYNEQFF.

This chain uses TRBV10-3 with TRBJ1-4; D uncertain. Deletions cut 10 bases from V and 4 bases from J, with 13 bases between. In germline, CDR1 is ENHRY, CDR2 SYGVKD. This CDR3 contains 13 residues. CDR3 coding DNA: TGTGCCAGCCGAACCGGCCTTAATGAAAAACTGTTTTTT. Translation gives CASRTGLNEKLFF.

The J gene is TRBJ1-5, the V gene TRBV6-5, with D perhaps TRBD1 (6 bases). Trimming cost V 5 bases and J 1 base, with 12 bases left between them. Germline CDR1 and CDR2: MNHEY and SVGAGI. The length of the CDR3 is 15 residues. In DNA form, the CDR3 reads TGTGCCAGCAGTAACAGGGACGGCAGCAATCAGCCCCAGCATTTT. This encodes CASSNRDGSNQPQHF.

Here the CDR3 DNA reads TGTGCCTCGAACCGGGACAGTGCAACTAATGAAAAACTGTTTTTT. It codes for CASNRDSATNEKLFF. This rearrangement joins TRBV30 to TRBJ1-4, with TRBD1 matching 7 bases. J lost 0 bases, V lost 7 bases, and 8 bases had no gene match. The CDR3 consists of 15 residues. Germline CDR1 is GTSNPN and CDR2 is SVGIG (reference sequence).

Worth noting for this clone: This CDR3 is also generated by other DNA sequences in the sample. The chain carries TRBV12-3 or TRBV12-4 and TRBJ1-1; D is unresolved. The CDR3 runs 11 residues. Trimming removed 1 base from V and 5 bases from J, with 2 bases in between. The CDR3 loop is CASSLGTEAFF. The CDR3 DNA is TGTGCCAGCAGTTTAGGGACTGAAGCTTTCTTT.

The V gene is TRBV15, the J gene TRBJ2-6, with 8 nucleotides matching TRBD1. Per the germline V gene, CDR1 is LNHNV and CDR2 is YYDKDF (reference sequence). This CDR3 has 17 residues. V shed 5 bases, J shed 3 bases, and the junction held 9 bases outside the gene matches. CDR3 nucleotide sequence: TGTGCCACCAGCGACGGACAGGGCTGGGTTGGGGCCAACGTCCTGACTTTC. It codes for CATSDGQGWVGANVLTF.

The chain recombines TRBV2 with TRBJ1-1; D is ambiguous. The CDR3 contains 11 residues. Germline V CDR1 and CDR2: SNHLY, FYNNEI. The ends were cut back, 4 bases at V and 8 bases at J, with 8 bases in the middle. The CDR3 DNA reads TGTGCCAGCAGTGTAACAGAAGAAGCTTTCTTT. Protein product: CASSVTEEAFF.

This chain uses TRBV5-4 with TRBJ2-5, with TRBD2 as a possible D gene (5 bases). The CDR3 is 14 amino acids. Germline V gene lookup returns CDR1 SGHNT and CDR2 YYREEE (reference sequence). V lost 4 bases to trimming and J lost 4 bases, with 14 bases between them. CDR3 DNA sequence: TGTGCCAGCAGCCTCGGGGTGATGGGAGAGACCCAGTACTTC. Translating gives CASSLGVMGETQYF.

The V gene is TRBV2, the J gene TRBJ2-7, with 9 positions matching TRBD1. The V segment lost 3 bases and the J segment 4 bases; nucleotides outside the gene matches: 7. In germline, CDR1 is SNHLY, CDR2 FYNNEI. This CDR3 comprises 15 residues. The CDR3 bases are TGTGCCAGCAGTGATAGAGGGACAGGGTTTTACGAGCAGTACTTC. This encodes CASSDRGTGFYEQYF.

The chain links TRBV7-2 to TRBJ1-2; 10 nucleotides match TRBD1. CDR1 is SGHTA and CDR2 is FQGNSA in the germline V gene. With V trimmed by 4 bases and J by 5 bases, 1 base remained unmatched. The CDR3 contains 13 residues. CDR3 nucleotide sequence: TGTGCCAGCAGCTCGGGACAGGGGTATGGCTACACCTTC. Translated: CASSSGQGYGYTF.

Points on this clone: Other DNA sequences in the same sample also yield this CDR3. The V gene is TRBV12-3 or TRBV12-4, the J gene TRBJ2-1; no clear D. V was trimmed by 5 bases and J by 3 bases, leaving 8 bases between them. This CDR3 is built from 13 residues. Here the CDR3 reads CASSPDGYNEQFF. In nucleotides, the CDR3 is TGTGCCAGCAGTCCTGACGGCTACAATGAGCAGTTCTTC.

V is TRBV6-5 and J is TRBJ2-5; 8 nucleotides line up with TRBD1. Losses at the gene ends were 0 bases for V and 4 bases for J; bases not matched to a gene: 4. The CDR3 runs 15 residues. Germline CDR1 is MNHEY and CDR2 is SVGAGI. The CDR3 DNA reads TGTGCCAGCAGTTACTCGACCGACAGGGGAGAGACCCAGTACTTC. This codes for CASSYSTDRGETQYF.

This clone turned up a few times. J is TRBJ1-3 and V is TRBV7-2; D not resolved. Germline V gene lookup returns CDR1 SGHTA and CDR2 FQGNSA. V lost 3 bases and J lost 0, with 12 bases in between. The CDR3 is made up of 16 amino acids. The CDR3 region is CASSLDRPNSGNTIYF. In DNA form, the CDR3 reads TGTGCCAGCAGCTTGGACCGGCCGAACTCTGGAAACACCATATATTTT.

The J gene is TRBJ2-7, the V gene TRBV11-3; D is perhaps TRBD2 (5 bases). The germline V and J ends were trimmed by 5 bases and 4 bases, with 12 bases remaining between them. This CDR3 has 13 residues. Germline CDR1 SGHNT, CDR2 YENEEA. The CDR3 is CASSPEGGYEQYF. The CDR3 coding sequence is TGTGCCAGCAGCCCTGAGGGCGGATACGAGCAGTACTTC.

This rearrangement joins TRBV5-1 to TRBJ1-1; TRBD1 agrees at 11 bases. The CDR3 has 16 residues. V shed 3 bases, J shed 6 bases, and the junction held 10 bases outside the gene matches. Germline V CDR1 and CDR2: SGHRS, YFSETQ. The CDR3 reads CASSWDGQGAVSEAFF. The CDR3 DNA reads TGCGCCAGCAGCTGGGACGGACAGGGGGCGGTCTCTGAAGCTTTCTTT.

The V call is TRBV15, the J call TRBJ1-2; D is perhaps TRBD1 (5 bases). CDR1 and CDR2 from the germline V gene are LNHNV and YYDKDF (reference sequence). This CDR3 is 17 amino acids long. V was pared by 2 bases and J by 4 bases, with 20 bases between. The CDR3 sequence: CATSRSRGVEGGYGYTF. The CDR3 bases are TGTGCCACCAGCAGATCCCGAGGGGTCGAGGGAGGCTATGGCTACACCTTC.

The sample holds one count of this clone. The rearrangement uses TRBV6-5 and TRBJ1-2, with 7 bases aligning to TRBD1. The V segment lost 11 bases and the J segment 4 bases; nucleotides outside the gene matches: 16. The CDR3 has 15 residues. Germline V gene sequence: CDR1 MNHEY, CDR2 SVGAGI. This CDR3 is CAAAPGQTFPYGYTF. DNA of the CDR3: TGTGCCGCAGCCCCGGGACAGACCTTCCCCTATGGCTACACCTTC.

The chain carries TRBV28 and TRBJ1-1; 7 nucleotides line up with TRBD1. Germline trimming cut 10 bases from V and 5 bases from J; bases unmatched to any gene: 7. Per germline, CDR1 MDHEN and CDR2 SYDVKM. The CDR3 has 12 amino acids. CDR3 region: CATTQGWTEAFF. CDR3 in DNA: TGTGCCACCACACAGGGGTGGACTGAAGCTTTCTTT.

This clone was observed a single time. The chain employs TRBV9 and TRBJ1-1; no reliable D call. CDR1 and CDR2 from the germline V gene are SGDLS and YYNGEE. V was trimmed by 0 bases and J by 9 bases, leaving 12 bases between them. This CDR3 contains 13 residues. Written as DNA, the CDR3 is TGTGCCAGCAGCGTAGAGGCCAGTACCCAAGCTTTCTTT. This translates into CASSVEASTQAFF.

This rearrangement joins TRBV7-8 to TRBJ1-2; 7 nucleotides match TRBD1. With V trimmed by 0 bases and J by 8 bases, 6 bases remained unmatched. The CDR3 has 14 residues. Per germline, CDR1 SGHVS and CDR2 FQNEAQ. The CDR3 spells CASSLAEGARGYTF. The DNA of the CDR3 is TGTGCCAGCAGCTTAGCGGAGGGGGCAAGGGGCTACACCTTC. Together with reference TRBV7-8 and TRBJ1-2, the CDR3 gives the full variable domain: GAGVSQSPRYKVAKRGQDVALRCDPISGHVSLFWYQQALGQGPEFLTYFQNEAQLDKSGLPSDRFFAERPEGSVSTLKIQRTQQEDSAVYLCASSLAEGARGYTFGSGTRLTVV.

The V and J genes are TRBV15 and TRBJ1-1; a weak D match, TRBD1 (6 bases). This CDR3 is built from 13 residues. Trimming took 0 bases from V and 7 from J, leaving 9 bases between them. Per germline, CDR1 LNHNV and CDR2 YYDKDF (reference sequence). In nucleotides, the CDR3 is TGTGCCACCAGCAGAGACACAGGGTTTGAAGCTTTCTTT. It codes for CATSRDTGFEAFF.

This chain connects TRBV5-1 to TRBJ2-1; D tentatively reads TRBD1 or TRBD2 (5 bases each). CDR3 size: 15 residues. The V and J ends lost 1 base and 5 bases respectively, with 13 bases between them. In germline, CDR1 is SGHRS, CDR2 YFSETQ. In DNA form, the CDR3 reads TGCGCCAGCAGCTTGATCCCCGGGGCCGACAATGAGCAGTTCTTC. Amino acid sequence: CASSLIPGADNEQFF.

The V and J genes are TRBV6-5 and TRBJ2-2; 11 nucleotides match TRBD2. The length of the CDR3 is 15 residues. V shed 10 bases, J shed 6 bases, and the junction held 10 bases outside the gene matches. Germline V gene sequence: CDR1 MNHEY, CDR2 SVGAGI. DNA of the CDR3: TGTGCCACCCGCTTAGCGGGGGGGTCGGCCGGGGAGCTGTTTTTT. Amino acid sequence: CATRLAGGSAGELFF.